Sequencing of this T cell receptor beta chain was carried out in a study of identifying expanded T cells in peripheral blood. Study-wide results and limits: Over approximately two and four weeks, about 15 and 19 clones changed, versus approximately 1.2 between replicates. Clone count variance between approximately two-week samples rose with total template count.

During the collection period, no donor immune events like infections were recorded. With respect to this clone: No antigen is known for it.

This table comes from immunoSEQ multiplex PCR, and its TCRdb copy is limited to in-frame clones, with some not included. The sample consists of approximately 100,000 clones, roughly nine tenths of them appearing once. Deletions cut 2 bases from V and 8 bases from J, with 15 bases between. Germline V gives CDR1 MNHEY, CDR2 SVGAGI. CDR3 length: 14 amino acids. The genes are TRBV6-5 and TRBJ1-2; D is uncertain. Input material: blood. This TCR derives from a person aged 18 to 75 in good health. CDR3 sequence reads: CASSYGPEGSGYTF. The CDR3 bases are TGTGCCAGCAGTTACGGTCCCGAGGGAAGCGGCTACACCTTC.